The 24 T cell receptor beta chains in this list originate from one sample, sequenced in a study of control samples from healthy donors and cancer patients. Method: immunoSEQ multiplex PCR; TCRdb's copy keeps in-frame clones and lacks some. The sample has about 96,000 clones, 90% to 95% seen once. Sequences were obtained from blood. The receptor source for this set is a man younger than 35 in good health.

The V gene is TRBV6-4, the J gene TRBJ2-3; tentative D call: TRBD1 (6 bases). Trimming stripped 5 bases from V and 6 bases from J, with 12 bases between. The CDR3 has 13 residues. Germline loops: CDR1 MRHNA, CDR2 SNTAGT. The CDR3 nucleotides read TGTGCCAGCAGTTTACAGGGTAGTGATACGCAGTATTTT. Amino acids: CASSLQGSDTQYF.

The chain links TRBV2 to TRBJ1-2; D call uncertain. The germline V gene encodes CDR1 SNHLY and CDR2 FYNNEI. This CDR3 contains 12 residues. V was pared by 3 bases and J by 8 bases, with 10 bases between. Written as DNA, the CDR3 is TGTGCCAGCAGTGAGCTACCGAGGGGCTACACCTTC. Residues: CASSELPRGYTF.

The genes are TRBV5-6 and TRBJ2-3; 7 nucleotides line up with TRBD2. With 2 bases clipped from V and 4 bases from J, the junction kept 4 bases outside the gene matches. This CDR3 has 14 residues. From germline, CDR1 is SGHDT and CDR2 YYEEEE. The CDR3 DNA reads TGTGCCAGCAGCTTCCTAGCGGAGGCAGATACGCAGTATTTT. Protein sequence: CASSFLAEADTQYF.

This clone was recorded a few times. This rearrangement joins TRBV6-5 to TRBJ2-7; perhaps TRBD1 as D (5 bases). Germline V gives CDR1 MNHEY, CDR2 SVGAGI. V lost 6 bases to trimming and J lost 6 bases, with 21 bases between them. The CDR3 consists of 15 residues. For the CDR3, the DNA is TGTGCCAGCAGCAGTGGGCGGACAAGGCCCCGCGAGCAGTACTTC. Encoded protein: CASSSGRTRPREQYF.

The rearrangement uses TRBV10-3 and TRBJ1-3; D remains unclear. The CDR3 is made up of 14 amino acids. Germline CDR1 ENHRY, CDR2 SYGVKD. V was clipped by 3 bases and J by 0 bases, with 6 bases between them. The CDR3 region has the DNA TGTGCCATCAGTGAAAACACCTCTGGAAACACCATATATTTT. Encoded protein: CAISENTSGNTIYF.

The DNA for the CDR3 is TGTGCCAGCAGCTTGGGGGCAGCCCTCACAGATACGCAGTATTTT. This codes for CASSLGAALTDTQYF. This sequence joins TRBV7-6 and TRBJ2-3; D is perhaps TRBD1 (6 bases). Deletions cut 3 bases from V and 2 bases from J, with 12 bases between. CDR3 length: 15 amino acids. Germline CDR1 SGHVS, CDR2 FNYEAQ.

This clone was detected only once. This chain joins TRBV6-5 and TRBJ1-1, with 7 bases lining up with TRBD1. V shed 5 bases and J 3 bases; nucleotides not matched to a gene: 6. The CDR3 is 14 amino acids. CDR1 and CDR2 from the germline V gene are MNHEY and SVGAGI. CDR3 in amino acids: CASSQGVQDTEAFF. CDR3 nucleotide sequence: TGTGCCAGCAGTCAGGGGGTCCAGGACACTGAAGCTTTCTTT.

The chain has TRBV7-6 and TRBJ1-4; D perhaps matches TRBD1 (6 bases). The CDR3 extends over 16 amino acids. Germline V gives CDR1 SGHVS, CDR2 FNYEAQ. Deletions cut 0 bases from V and 2 bases from J, with 10 bases between. The CDR3 bases are TGTGCCAGCAGCTTAGCCGGGGGGGCCACTAATGAAAAACTGTTTTTT. It encodes CASSLAGGATNEKLFF.

V gene TRBV4-3 combines with J gene TRBJ2-2; no clear D gene. Per germline, CDR1 LGHNA and CDR2 YSLEER. V lost 0 bases and J 4 bases, leaving 6 bases between the germline ends. The CDR3 runs to 14 residues. CDR3 sequence reads: CASSQDGSTGELFF. CDR3 nucleotides: TGCGCCAGCAGCCAAGATGGTAGCACCGGGGAGCTGTTTTTT.

This chain uses TRBV4-2 with TRBJ2-2, with D perhaps matching TRBD2 (5 bases). Between the trimmed V and J ends, which lost 1 base and 1 base, there was a span of 13 bases. The CDR3 has 17 amino acids. From germline, CDR1 is LGHNA and CDR2 YNFKEQ. CDR3 amino acids: CASSQASGELNTGELFF. The CDR3 DNA is TGTGCCAGCAGCCAAGCTTCTGGGGAGTTGAACACCGGGGAGCTGTTTTTT.

CDR3 protein: CASSVPGTGSQETQYF. The CDR3 DNA reads TGTGCCAGCAGCGTGCCCGGGACAGGGTCTCAAGAGACCCAGTACTTC. This rearrangement joins TRBV21-1 to TRBJ2-5; the table's D call TRBD1 went unverified against the DNA. TRBV21-1 is annotated as a pseudogene. The CDR3 runs 16 residues.

The chain couples TRBV12-3 or TRBV12-4 to TRBJ2-3; D uncertain. The CDR3 totals 13 residues. Trimming took off 3 bases at V and 4 bases at J, with 8 bases between the two ends. CDR3 in DNA: TGTGCCAGCAGTTTCGCTTTCTCAGATACGCAGTATTTT. This codes for CASSFAFSDTQYF.

The J gene is TRBJ1-1, the V gene TRBV7-3; D remains unclear. Germline CDR1 SGHTA, CDR2 FQGTGA. The CDR3 extends over 13 amino acids. V was pared by 3 bases and J by 0 bases, with 5 bases between. The CDR3 sequence is CASSFGLNTEAFF. The CDR3 DNA follows: TGTGCCAGCAGCTTCGGGCTGAACACTGAAGCTTTCTTT.

The J gene is TRBJ1-2, the V gene TRBV9, with a weak D call TRBD1 (6 bases). This CDR3 is built from 13 residues. Germline values: CDR1 SGDLS, CDR2 YYNGEE. The ends were cut back, 3 bases at V and 5 bases at J, with 11 bases in the middle. The CDR3: CASSARDTYGYTF. In DNA form, the CDR3 reads TGTGCCAGCAGCGCGCGGGACACGTATGGCTACACCTTC.

V gene TRBV30 combines with J gene TRBJ1-6; D is unresolved. Trimming took 0 bases from V and 5 from J, leaving 20 bases between them. This CDR3 region has 18 residues. In germline, CDR1 is GTSNPN, CDR2 SVGIG (reference sequence). In DNA, the CDR3 is TGTGCCTGGAGTGTATTGTGGTCCTTATCCCGTGATAATTCACCCCTCCACTTT. It translates to CAWSVLWSLSRDNSPLHF.

This rearrangement joins TRBV19 to TRBJ1-2; maybe TRBD1 (6 bases). The CDR3 length is 16 residues. The germline V and J ends were trimmed by 4 bases and 0 bases, with 15 bases remaining between them. Looked up from germline, CDR1 is LNHDA and CDR2 is SQIVND (reference sequence). This CDR3 reads CASSTGRGHSNYGYTF. CDR3 DNA: TGTGCCAGTAGTACGGGCAGGGGACACTCTAACTATGGCTACACCTTC.

V and J are TRBV4-1 and TRBJ1-5; a possible D gene is TRBD1 (5 bases). The CDR3 has 16 amino acids. CDR1 is MGHRA and CDR2 is YSYEKL in the germline V gene. The V end was cut by 3 bases, the J end by 4 bases, with 16 bases between. The CDR3 region is CASSQMTESLNQPQHF. Here the CDR3 DNA reads TGCGCCAGCAGCCAGATGACAGAAAGCCTAAATCAGCCCCAGCATTTT.

V usage is TRBV6-5 and J usage is TRBJ1-2; D remains ambiguous. In germline, CDR1 is MNHEY, CDR2 SVGAGI. The V and J ends lost 0 bases and 7 bases respectively, with 9 bases between them. The CDR3 has 13 residues. CDR3 sequence: CASSYSNRGGYTF. DNA of the CDR3: TGTGCCAGCAGTTACTCGAACCGGGGTGGCTACACCTTC.

The chain joins TRBV7-9 to TRBJ1-2; D is ambiguous. The CDR3 has 14 amino acids. CDR1 SEHNR and CDR2 FQNEAQ come from the germline V gene (reference sequence). V lost 5 bases and J 2 bases, leaving 12 bases between the germline ends. CDR3 DNA sequence: TGTGCCAGCAGCCCCCCCAGCCAGAACTATGGCTACACCTTC. Its translation is CASSPPSQNYGYTF.

The CDR3 is CASSDRGTGVGYTF. CDR3 coding DNA: TGTGCCAGCAGTGACCGCGGGACAGGGGTTGGCTACACCTTC. The chain links TRBV25-1 to TRBJ1-2; 10 bases are shared with TRBD1. V lost 3 bases, J lost 7 bases, and 5 bases stayed unmatched. Germline CDR1 is MGHDK and CDR2 is SYGVNS. This CDR3 spans 14 amino acids.

The V gene is TRBV4-3, the J gene TRBJ2-3; no definite D call. The CDR3 is 16 residues long. The V end was cut by 0 bases, the J end by 3 bases, with 13 bases between. Germline values: CDR1 LGHNA, CDR2 YSLEER. CDR3: CASSQEVVRNTDTQYF. DNA for the CDR3: TGCGCCAGCAGCCAAGAGGTGGTTAGGAATACAGATACGCAGTATTTT.

The chain uses TRBV9 and TRBJ2-1, with D unclear. The CDR3 covers 15 residues. From germline, CDR1 is SGDLS and CDR2 YYNGEE. V was shortened by 4 bases and J by 3 bases, with 14 bases between the two germline ends. The CDR3 spells CASSPEVGYYNEQFF. In DNA form, the CDR3 reads TGTGCCAGCAGCCCCGAGGTCGGCTACTACAATGAGCAGTTCTTC.

This clone has a single count. This rearrangement joins TRBV5-1 to TRBJ1-2, with a weak D call TRBD1 (5 bases). The length of the CDR3 is 12 residues. CDR1 is SGHRS, CDR2 YFSETQ, per germline. V lost 1 base and J lost 8, with 9 bases in between. CDR3 coding DNA: TGCGCCAGCAGCTTGAGGCAGGGAGGCTACACCTTC. It translates to CASSLRQGGYTF.

This chain uses TRBV12-3 or TRBV12-4 with TRBJ2-7; D possibly uses TRBD1 or TRBD2 (5 bases each). There are 13 residues in the CDR3. The germline V and J ends were trimmed by 7 bases and 5 bases, with 15 bases remaining between them. The DNA of the CDR3 is TGTGCCAGCAACCTACTTGGGGACGACGAGCAGTACTTC. It encodes CASNLLGDDEQYF.